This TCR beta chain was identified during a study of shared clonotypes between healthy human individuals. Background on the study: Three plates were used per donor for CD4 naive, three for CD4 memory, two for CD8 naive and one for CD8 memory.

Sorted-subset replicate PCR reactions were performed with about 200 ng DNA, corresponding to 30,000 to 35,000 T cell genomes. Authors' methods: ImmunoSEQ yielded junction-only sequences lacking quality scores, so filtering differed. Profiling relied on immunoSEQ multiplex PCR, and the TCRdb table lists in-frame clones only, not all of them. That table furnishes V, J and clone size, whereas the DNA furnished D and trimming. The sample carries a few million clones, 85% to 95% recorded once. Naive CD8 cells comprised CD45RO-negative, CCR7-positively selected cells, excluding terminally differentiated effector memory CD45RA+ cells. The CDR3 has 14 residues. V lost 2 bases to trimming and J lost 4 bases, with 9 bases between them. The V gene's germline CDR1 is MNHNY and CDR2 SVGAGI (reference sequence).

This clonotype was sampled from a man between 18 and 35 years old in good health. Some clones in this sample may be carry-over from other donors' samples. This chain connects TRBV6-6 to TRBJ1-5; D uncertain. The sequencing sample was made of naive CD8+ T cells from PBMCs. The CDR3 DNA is TGTGCCAGCAGTTACGTGGGAGAGAATCAGCCCCAGCATTTT. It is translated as CASSYVGENQPQHF.